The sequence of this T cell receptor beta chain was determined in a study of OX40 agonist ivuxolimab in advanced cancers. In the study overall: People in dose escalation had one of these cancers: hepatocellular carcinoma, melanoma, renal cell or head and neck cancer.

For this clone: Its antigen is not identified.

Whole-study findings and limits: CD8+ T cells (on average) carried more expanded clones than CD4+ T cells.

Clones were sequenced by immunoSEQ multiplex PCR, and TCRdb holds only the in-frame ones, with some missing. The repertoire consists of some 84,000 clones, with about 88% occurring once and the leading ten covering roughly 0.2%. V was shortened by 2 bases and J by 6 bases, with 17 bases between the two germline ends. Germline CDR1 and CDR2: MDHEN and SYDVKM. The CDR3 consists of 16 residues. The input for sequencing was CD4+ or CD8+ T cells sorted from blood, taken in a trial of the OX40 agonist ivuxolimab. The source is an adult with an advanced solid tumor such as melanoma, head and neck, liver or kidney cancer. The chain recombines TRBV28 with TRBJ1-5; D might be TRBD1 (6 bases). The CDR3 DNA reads TGTGCCAGCAGTTTACAGGGGAACGGCCCCACTCAGCCCCAGCATTTT. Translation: CASSLQGNGPTQPQHF. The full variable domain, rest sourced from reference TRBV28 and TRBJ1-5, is DVKVTQSSRYLVKRTGEKVFLECVQDMDHENMFWYRQDPGLGLRLIYFSYDVKMKEKGDIPEGYSVSREKKERFSLILESASTNQTSMYLCASSLQGNGPTQPQHFGDGTRLSIL.